These T cell receptor beta chains were read from a single sample in a study of blood T cell repertoires in COVID-19. Sequencing used immunoSEQ multiplex PCR; TCRdb keeps in-frame clones, though not all of them. The data contain some 41,000 clones, about 91% of them singletons. The source material was peripheral blood. These receptors all come from a woman aged 25 to 39 in a cohort sampled during active COVID-19. Both conserved end residues are trimmed from each CDR3.

v_call cdr3_aa
TRBV1 TSSPRGRSYSNQPQH
TRBV11-2 ASSIPGQGRRSIYEQY
TRBV28 ASRPAGTGGEYEQY
TRBV18 ASSPGQSNQPQH
TRBV5-1 ASSPTGDSGNTIY
TRBV29-1 SVRTVNYNEQF
TRBV28 ASSFGGSSYNEQF
TRBV7-9 ASSYNSEAF
TRBV6-1 ASSERTRNTEAF
TRBV6-5 ASSYEAGVGEKLF
TRBV6-1 ASSEGSEQF
TRBV5-1 ASSLDGTSYNEQF
TRBV23-1 ASSQSNWAPRDTQY
TRBV30 AWAYSYEQY
TRBV5-5 ASSLRDRKLPFQRAYEQY
TRBV19 ASSLNGGQTLLGYT
TRBV7-2 ASSPTRPSSGNTIY
TRBV4-3 ASSLLAGSGGELF
TRBV6-2/TRBV6-3 ASSRTTGANYGYT
TRBV27 ASRASGTLYEQY
TRBV14 ASSLRAGRADYGYT
TRBV29-1 SVVGVAYSYNEQF
TRBV10-1 ASSFGLAGGNEQF
TRBV2 ASSVYEDRGDTGELF
TRBV6-5 ASSYEGQGAHEQF
TRBV6-2/TRBV6-3 ASSLRDLRTDTQY
TRBV5-4 ASSSNPGRGSEAF
TRBV11-3 ASRGGQETQY
TRBV21-1 ASSKVGFRLTGQSPLH
TRBV10-3 AISEGQGRQPQH
TRBV5-1 ASSLAVGQGSGNTIY